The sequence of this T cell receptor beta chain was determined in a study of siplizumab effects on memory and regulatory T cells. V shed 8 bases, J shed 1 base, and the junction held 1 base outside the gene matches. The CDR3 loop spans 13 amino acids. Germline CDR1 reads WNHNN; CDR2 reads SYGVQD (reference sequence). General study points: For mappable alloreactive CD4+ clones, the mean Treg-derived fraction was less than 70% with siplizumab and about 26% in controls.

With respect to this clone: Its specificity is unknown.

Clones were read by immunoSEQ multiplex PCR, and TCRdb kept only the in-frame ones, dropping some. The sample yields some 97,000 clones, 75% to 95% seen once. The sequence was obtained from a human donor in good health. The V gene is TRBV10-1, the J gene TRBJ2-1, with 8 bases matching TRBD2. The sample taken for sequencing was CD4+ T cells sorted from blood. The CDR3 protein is CASRGGSYNEQFF. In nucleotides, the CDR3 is TGCGCCAGCCGCGGGGGGTCCTACAATGAGCAGTTCTTC.